The present T cell receptor beta chain was sequenced within a study of T-cell memory formation after mild COVID-19 (dated by TCRdb to the early 2020s). Broadly, across the study: TCR sequence clusters from the two donors were largely donor specific. Longitudinal TCRalpha and TCRbeta repertoire sequencing tracked T-cell clones expanding and contracting after mild COVID-19 in a couple of donors. Two young, previously healthy adult volunteers made up the cohort, one male and one female. The full study reports these points: The study included only a couple of mild cases, and larger cohorts that include severe cases with pre-infection samples were judged to be necessary. SARS-CoV-2 specificity was not confirmed for the second-wave clones peaking on day 37. Clones that contracted from day 15 to 85 showed balanced CD4/CD8 phenotypes, whereas a second wave of clones that expanded from day 15 to 37 leaned towards CD4+. Contracting CD4+ clones turned up mainly in the CM and EM memory subsets, whereas EMRA was where CD8+ clones were enriched. Some responding clones were detected in pre-infection memory, which suggested that pre-existing cross-reactive memory T cells had joined the SARS-CoV-2 response.

Comments on this clonotype: What antigen it recognizes has not been identified. Base qualities are not recorded, but no much larger clone differs from it by a single base.

TCRdb lists the instrument as Illumina NovaSeq 6000. Using 5'RACE with constant-segment primers, TCRalpha and TCRbeta cDNA libraries were constructed, with sample barcodes and unique molecular identifiers added in the process. RNA was extracted from every sample with Trizol reagent. Amplification of the libraries took two PCR steps, and the second step added a second sample barcode plus Illumina TruSeq adapters. Sequencing of libraries was performed on an Illumina NovaSeq with 2 x 150 bp paired-end reads. The original methods were these. Demultiplexing of reads and collapsing into UMI-guided consensus sequences were performed with migec v1.2.7. Using mixcr v2.1.11, UMI consensuses were aligned to TRA and TRB V and J templates and then assembled into clonotypes. A clonotype was counted as expanded or contracted only when both edgeR and NoisET called the clonotype significant, with the noise models trained on biological replicates. For edgeR calls, a false discovery rate-adjusted p below 0.01 and a log2 fold-change threshold of 1 were applied. As an exploratory analysis of dynamics, PCA with hierarchical clustering was applied to max-normalized trajectories of the 1000 most abundant clonotypes. The CD4 or CD8 phenotype of responding clones was assigned using the separately sequenced CD4+ and CD8+ repertoires. In TCRdb, the public reads were trimmed at Q25 with fastp and aligned with MiXCR, with productive beta chains retained. A single entry per CDR3 protein holds the most common genes and DNA from its merged rows. None of the V and J calls come from the authors' own analysis; TCRdb made them. The sample data list 250,000 to 350,000 distinct CDR3 sequences, and over 11% of these were observed just once. Over 20% of the sample is taken by the ten largest.

Sequences SGHTA (CDR1) and FQGTGA (CDR2) are obtained from the germline V gene. The CDR3 measures 13 amino acids from cysteine to phenylalanine. Only the CDR3 region is kept as DNA, spanning 39 bases read in frame from base 1. V loses 3 bases of germline sequence and J loses 0 bases, and the interval between the two ends is 4 bases. Ficoll-Paque density gradient centrifugation was the method used to isolate PBMCs. In this chain, TRBV7-3 is recombined with TRBJ2-3, with no reliable assignment of the D segment. This receptor was obtained from a man aged 18 to 29 who had mild COVID-19 (a few samples of this study predate the infection). The sample titles of this study are shuffled in the database, so cell type and time point are left out; the donor was told from shared clones. Sequencing used PBMCs or a T cell subset sorted from them (not recorded which). This receptor has the CDR3 CASSFQSTDTQYF. The DNA is TGTGCCAGCAGCTTTCAAAGCACAGATACGCAGTATTTT.